The rows below give T cell receptor beta chains drawn from one sample of a study of cytomegalovirus exposure and HLA in healthy donors. Sequencing was performed with immunoSEQ multiplex PCR; in TCRdb, only in-frame clones are kept and a portion is missing. The sample includes 57,000 or so clones, around 96% of them seen just once. The sequenced material came from PBMCs. These receptors were taken from a man aged 18 to 29 in good health and CMV-seronegative. CDR3s include the opening cysteine and the closing phenylalanine or tryptophan. Each record gives: J gene, V gene, CDR3 protein.

TRBJ2-7	TRBV28	CASSPGQDYEQYF
TRBJ2-1	TRBV18	CASSRRTSGSYNEQFF
TRBJ2-4	TRBV5-1	CASSPYPGGVAKNIQYF
TRBJ1-2	TRBV6-1	CASSEGWQIYGYTF
TRBJ1-5	TRBV6-5	CASRNSGGSNQPQHF
TRBJ2-1	TRBV7-2	CASSLVAGSYNEQFF
TRBJ2-1	TRBV6-1	CASSDLRGQFF
TRBJ2-5	TRBV6-5	CASGWEETQYF
TRBJ1-2	TRBV6-1	CASSEKTGDGYTF
TRBJ2-3	TRBV9	CASSVEASGRTDTQYF
TRBJ2-1	TRBV7-7	CASSPLAGPSGEQFF
TRBJ2-7	TRBV5-6	CASRNIGQGYEQYF
TRBJ2-7	TRBV30	CAWSAGLAGSYEQYF
TRBJ2-3	TRBV14	CASSHPGQGTDTQYF
-	TRBV4-3	CASSQDTGTGTYEQYF
TRBJ1-1	TRBV7-9	CASSLAAGGGEAFF
TRBJ1-4	TRBV10-2	CASREEVARGEKLFF
TRBJ2-1	TRBV9	CASSVGSGSSYNEQFF
TRBJ1-5	TRBV28	CASRTGLYQPQHF
TRBJ2-7	TRBV11-2	CASSLGGGLSYEQYF
TRBJ2-3	TRBV5-6	CASSFYEREYTDTQYF
TRBJ2-2	TRBV7-9	CASSPRGPSEHTGELFF
TRBJ2-7	TRBV7-8	CASSLIAGEQYF
TRBJ2-7	TRBV11-1	CASSLMTSGVYEQYF
-	TRBV10-3	CAISPGGGGYEQYF
TRBJ2-3	TRBV7-9	CASSLARSSTSTDTQYF
TRBJ2-7	TRBV5-1	CASSSRTGATYEQYF
TRBJ1-2	TRBV7-9	CASSLAGGNYGYTF
TRBJ2-7	TRBV29-1	CSVEGAGTYEQYF
TRBJ1-4	TRBV28	CASSFPGSGVEKLFF
TRBJ1-3	TRBV7-9	CASSPRDRGGNTIYF
TRBJ2-2	TRBV7-8	CASSALLAGVPNTGELFF
TRBJ2-2	TRBV11-2	CASSLDSPGGIGELFF
TRBJ2-3	TRBV10-3	CAISESWTSGTSTDTQYF
TRBJ2-5	TRBV9	CASSVGREETQYF
TRBJ1-1	TRBV9	CASSEGTGGWGTEAFF
TRBJ2-3	TRBV28	CASSPFGTLADTQYF
TRBJ2-7	TRBV9	CASSVASGSSEQYF
TRBJ2-5	TRBV29-1	CSALQRFQETQYF
TRBJ1-1	TRBV19	CASRSGQYYMNTEAFF
TRBJ2-3	TRBV28	CASSLWSGGTDTQYF
TRBJ2-7	TRBV15	CATSRDDSGLARYEQYF
TRBJ1-5	TRBV28	CASLSRDISQPQHF
TRBJ1-2	TRBV2	CASSEGQPERGYTF
TRBJ1-4	TRBV18	CASSLTSLEEKLFF
TRBJ2-5	TRBV5-1	CASSPDSGETQYF
TRBJ2-3	TRBV18	CASSPSGTDTQYF
TRBJ2-7	TRBV27	CASSLSEAYEQYF
TRBJ2-1	TRBV18	CASSPSSGTYNEQFF
TRBJ2-3	TRBV10-2	CASTGTDTQYF
TRBJ1-1	TRBV19	CASSITGGAVSAFF
TRBJ2-7	TRBV7-9	CASSFSGTVDLGKEQYF
TRBJ2-1	TRBV6-6	CASLGGVDNEQFF
TRBJ1-1	TRBV23-1	CASSQSTGGNTEAFF
TRBJ2-1	TRBV10-2	CASMIAGLYNEQFF
TRBJ2-3	TRBV5-6	CASSFRRDSGTDTQYF
TRBJ2-7	TRBV5-5	CASSSGTSNEQYF
TRBJ2-3	TRBV28	CASRFGEREIVDTQYF
TRBJ2-3	TRBV5-1	CATRRDRGTDTQYF
TRBJ2-3	TRBV2	CASSGRTGRSSVYF